The 3 T cell receptor beta chains reported below all come from one sample, sequenced in a study of shared clonotypes between healthy human individuals. Assay: immunoSEQ multiplex PCR; the TCRdb copy retains only in-frame clones and omits some. Of 900,000 to 1,200,000 clones listed, around 82% were seen once; the top ten hold around 0.6%. The sample consisted of memory CD4+ T cells from PBMCs. As to subset: CD45RA-negative fraction. These receptors were taken from a man aged 18 to 30 in good health. Some clones in this sample may be carry-over from other donors' samples.

V usage is TRBV9 and J usage is TRBJ2-5, with 9 nucleotides matching TRBD1. CDR1 is SGDLS, CDR2 YYNGEE, per germline. V lost 3 bases to trimming and J lost 4 bases; unmatched junction nucleotides: 10. CDR3 size: 16 residues. Written as DNA, the CDR3 is TGTGCCAGCAGCGCGTCCGGGACAGGGTTCTTAGAGACCCAGTACTTC. Translation: CASSASGTGFLETQYF.

This clone showed up just once. The chain employs TRBV27 and TRBJ1-5; TRBD1 aligns across 7 bases. The V and J ends lost 7 bases and 4 bases, in that order; junction bases with no gene match: 10. Germline V lookup: CDR1 MNHEY, CDR2 SMNVEV (reference sequence). The length of the CDR3 is 15 residues. The CDR3 here is CASKPTGLDNQPQHF. The DNA of the CDR3 is TGTGCCAGCAAACCGACAGGGCTGGATAATCAGCCCCAGCATTTT.

The rearrangement links TRBV14 to TRBJ2-1; TRBD2 matches 9 bases. The germline CDR1 and CDR2 sequences are SGHDN and FVKESK. Trimming took 5 bases from V and 13 from J; bases not matched to a gene: 3. The CDR3 has 11 amino acids. CDR3 nucleotides: TGTGCCAGCAGCTCCGGGACTAGCCAGTTCTTC. Translating it yields CASSSGTSQFF.